This is a list of T cell receptor beta chains from one sample in a study of breast tumors, draining lymph nodes, adjacent tissues. Each CDR3 protein is one row after TCRdb ran MiXCR on the multiplex PCR reads. The sample lists fewer than 200,000 distinct CDR3 sequences, 30% to 35% seen once, with roughly 4.3% in the top ten. The sequenced sample was axillary lymph node tissue. Every receptor here comes from a female donor with breast cancer. Some clones in this sample may be carry-over from other donors' samples. CDR3s leave out the opening cysteine and the closing phenylalanine or tryptophan.

>TRBV15
ATSSHSGGESSPLH
>TRBV9
ASSVGGQGAIETQY
>TRBV20-1
SARDPSRGRQETQY
>TRBV13
ASSLQGGADTQY
>TRBV12-3/TRBV12-4
ASSLGGAGDEQF
>TRBV5-1
ASSLNREGSEQY
>TRBV6-7
ASRAEGGTSWGYT
>TRBV10-3
AISEFETQY
>TRBV9
ASSVEGADTQY
>TRBV10-3
AISPGPKETQY
>TRBV7-8
ASSLVGSGRADEQY
>TRBV7-8
ASARRGIDEQY
>TRBV6-5
ASSLLPGLALDEQY
>TRBV20-1
SARVGGVFGSPLH
>TRBV5-1
ASSLQGTGANVLT
>TRBV30
AWSVRGLGNTIY
>TRBV28
ASSPPLRGRRGEQF
>TRBV9
ACSVRGAGTDTQY
>TRBV6-2/TRBV6-3
ASSHSDREAYSNQPQH
>TRBV19
ASSIMGGQGLNERY
>TRBV12-3/TRBV12-4
ASSILGRENTGELF
>TRBV30
AWSWGTTDTQY
>TRBV27
ASKDRGSNQPQH
>TRBV15
ATSRGMPTGTGELF
>TRBV20-1
SARDEGAGGHQTQY
>TRBV29-1
SVEGAGGLNEQF
>TRBV20-1
SATRGTTAGNTEAF
>TRBV5-1
ASSLWTGGEKLF
>TRBV18
ASSPPDRASTDTQY
>TRBV28
ASTPGASALTGELF
>TRBV11-3
ASSQGETQY
>TRBV2
ASRMPGQELEAF
>TRBV6-6
ASSHPMGLATGSYEQY
>TRBV2
ASSERAGRALH
>TRBV7-3
ASSPTPTRDGYT
>TRBV7-8
ASTGTIRVETQY
>TRBV2
ASSESRTGGYEQF
>TRBV15
ATSRDREGWGNEQF
>TRBV6-2/TRBV6-3
ASSLGLAGPYEQY
>TRBV6-6
ASSYSKTGGDYNEQF
>TRBV7-3
ASSSGPSSYEQY
>TRBV20-1
SAYNAGTRSQSTDTQY
>TRBV3-1
ASGPWRATYEQY
>TRBV7-7
ASSPDRGRGETQY
>TRBV20-1
SARDRGVNEQF
>TRBV20-1
SASMPSGVGEQY
>TRBV5-6
ASSSAGRRDTGELF